This T cell receptor (beta chain) was captured in a study of blood T cell repertoires in COVID-19. Assay: immunoSEQ multiplex PCR; the TCRdb copy retains only in-frame clones and omits some. Among roughly 390,000 clones listed, 87% were seen once. This clone was seen just once. CDR1 is GTSNPN, CDR2 SVGIG, per germline (reference sequence). V was trimmed by 0 bases and J by 6 bases, leaving 15 bases between them. The CDR3 has 14 amino acids. This TCR derives from a woman aged 25-40 years with COVID-19, enrolled during active disease. Material for sequencing was peripheral blood. This chain connects TRBV30 to TRBJ2-7, with D possibly TRBD2 on 5 matching bases. CDR3 coding DNA: TGTGCCTGGAGTGTACGTCGGGGTTGGGGCGAGCAGTACTTC. Its protein product is CAWSVRRGWGEQYF.